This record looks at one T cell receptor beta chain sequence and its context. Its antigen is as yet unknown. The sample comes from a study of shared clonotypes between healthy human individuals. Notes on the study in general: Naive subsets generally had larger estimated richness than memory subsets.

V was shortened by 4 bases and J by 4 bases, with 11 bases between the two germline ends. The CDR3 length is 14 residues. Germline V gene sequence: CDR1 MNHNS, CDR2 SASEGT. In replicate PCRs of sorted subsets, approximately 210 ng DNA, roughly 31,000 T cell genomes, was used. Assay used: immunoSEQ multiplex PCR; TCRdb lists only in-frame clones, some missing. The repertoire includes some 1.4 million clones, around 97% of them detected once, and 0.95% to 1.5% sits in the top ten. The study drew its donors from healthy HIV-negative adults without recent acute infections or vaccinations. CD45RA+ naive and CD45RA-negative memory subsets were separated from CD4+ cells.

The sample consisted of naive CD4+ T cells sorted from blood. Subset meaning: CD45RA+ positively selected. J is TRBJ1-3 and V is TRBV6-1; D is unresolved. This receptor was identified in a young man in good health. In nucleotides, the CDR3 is TGTGCCAGCAGTGGGTGGCTAAAAGGAAACACCATATATTTT. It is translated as CASSGWLKGNTIYF.